This T cell receptor (beta chain) was captured by sequencing in a study of vaccination effects on CD4 cells after COVID-19. CDR1 LNHDA and CDR2 SQIVND come from the germline V gene (reference sequence). This CDR3 comprises 14 residues. Trimming at V came to 1 base and at J to 4 bases, leaving 1 base not matched to a gene. This clone has only a few counts. The antigen remains unidentified. Antigen-specific CD4+ T cells expanded by the ViraFEST assay with viral peptide pools were then sequenced. The culture ran for 10 days before CD4+ T cells were isolated. This person caught SARS-CoV-2 sometime from March to December 2020, and PCR testing confirmed the infection. Two doses of either BNT162b2 or mRNA-1273 were given to each participant. Sequenced by immunoSEQ multiplex PCR; TCRdb stores in-frame clones only, minus some. The data show about 15,000 clones, over 60% seen once.

The clonotype was recovered from a human donor who had a prior SARS-CoV-2 infection. The material was CD4+ T cells from PBMCs cultured with HCoV-NL63 spike peptides, obtained after COVID-19 vaccination. The chain is built from TRBV19 and TRBJ2-3; 8 nucleotides match TRBD2. For the CDR3, the DNA is TGTGCCAGTAGTATAGGGACTAGCCCAGATACGCAGTATTTT. Protein product: CASSIGTSPDTQYF.